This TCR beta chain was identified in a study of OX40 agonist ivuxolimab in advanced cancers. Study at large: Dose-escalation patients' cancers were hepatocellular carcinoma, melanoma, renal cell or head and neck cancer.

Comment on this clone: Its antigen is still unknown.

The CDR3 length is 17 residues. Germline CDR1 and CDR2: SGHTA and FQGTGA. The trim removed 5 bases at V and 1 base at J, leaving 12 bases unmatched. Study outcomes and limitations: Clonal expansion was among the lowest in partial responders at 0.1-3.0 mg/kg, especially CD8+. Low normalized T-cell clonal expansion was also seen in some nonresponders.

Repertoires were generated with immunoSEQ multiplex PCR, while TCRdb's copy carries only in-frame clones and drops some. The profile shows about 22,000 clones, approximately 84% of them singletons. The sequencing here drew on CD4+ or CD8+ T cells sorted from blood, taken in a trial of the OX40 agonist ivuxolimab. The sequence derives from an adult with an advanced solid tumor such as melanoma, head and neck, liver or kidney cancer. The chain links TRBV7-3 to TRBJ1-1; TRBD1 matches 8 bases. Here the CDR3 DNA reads TGTGCCAGCAGCCCCAGACAGGGGACACTCGAGAACACTGAAGCTTTCTTT. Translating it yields CASSPRQGTLENTEAFF.